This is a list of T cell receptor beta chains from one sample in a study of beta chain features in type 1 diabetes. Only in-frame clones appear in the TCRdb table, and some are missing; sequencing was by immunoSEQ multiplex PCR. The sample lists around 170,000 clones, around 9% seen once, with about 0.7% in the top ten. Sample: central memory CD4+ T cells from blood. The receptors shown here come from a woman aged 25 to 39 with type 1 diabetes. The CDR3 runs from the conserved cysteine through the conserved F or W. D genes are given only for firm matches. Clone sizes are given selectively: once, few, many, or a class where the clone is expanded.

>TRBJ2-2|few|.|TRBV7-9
CASSPYNTGELFF
TGTGCCAGCAGCCCTTATAACACCGGGGAGCTGTTTTTT
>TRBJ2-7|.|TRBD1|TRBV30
CAWSVPQGADEQYF
TGTGCCTGGAGTGTACCACAGGGGGCGGACGAGCAGTACTTC
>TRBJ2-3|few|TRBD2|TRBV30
CAWSRGGGPTDTQYF
TGTGCCTGGAGCCGGGGGGGAGGGCCCACAGATACGCAGTATTTT
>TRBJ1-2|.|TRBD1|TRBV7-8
CASSFQGANYGYTF
TGTGCCAGCAGCTTCCAGGGGGCGAACTATGGCTACACCTTC
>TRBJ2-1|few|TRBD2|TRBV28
CASSQAGPNYNEQFF
TGTGCCAGCAGTCAAGCGGGGCCCAACTACAATGAGCAGTTCTTC
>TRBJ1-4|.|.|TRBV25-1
CASSEFGIVEKLFF
TGTGCCAGCAGTGAATTCGGGATCGTTGAAAAACTGTTTTTT
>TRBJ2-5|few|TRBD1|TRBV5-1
CASSPRVGGLQETQYF
TGCGCCAGCAGCCCGAGGGTAGGGGGCCTCCAAGAGACCCAGTACTTC
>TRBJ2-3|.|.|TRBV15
CATSRDGVPITDTQYF
TGTGCCACCAGCAGAGACGGGGTCCCGATCACAGATACGCAGTATTTT
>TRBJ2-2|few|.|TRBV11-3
CASSISSAGELFF
TGTGCCAGCAGCATAAGTAGCGCCGGGGAGCTGTTTTTT
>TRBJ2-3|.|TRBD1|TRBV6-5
CASNGQVHTDTQYF
TGTGCCAGCAACGGACAGGTCCATACAGATACGCAGTATTTT
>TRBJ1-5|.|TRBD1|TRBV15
CATSRNRGSNQPQHF
TGTGCCACCAGCAGAAACAGGGGTAGCAATCAGCCCCAGCATTTT
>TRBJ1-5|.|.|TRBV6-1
CASSVGGSQHF
TGTGCCAGCAGTGTTGGGGGGTCCCAGCATTTT
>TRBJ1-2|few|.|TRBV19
CASSTQQAFYGYTF
TGTGCCAGTAGTACACAACAGGCGTTCTATGGCTACACCTTC
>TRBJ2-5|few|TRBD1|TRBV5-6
CASSLGTGGETQYF
TGTGCCAGCAGCCTCGGGACAGGGGGGGAGACCCAGTACTTC
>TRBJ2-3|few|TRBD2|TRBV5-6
CASSPTSGAADTQYF
TGTGCCAGCAGCCCAACTAGCGGTGCAGCAGATACGCAGTATTTT
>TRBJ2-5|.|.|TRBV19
CASSQTGRKTQYF
TGTGCCAGTAGTCAGACAGGACGGAAGACCCAGTACTTC
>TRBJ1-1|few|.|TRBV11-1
CASSSDGRWTEAFF
TGTGCCAGCAGCTCGGACGGGAGGTGGACTGAAGCTTTCTTT
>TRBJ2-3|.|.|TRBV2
CASKFGQSTDTQYF
TGTGCCAGCAAGTTCGGACAGAGCACAGATACGCAGTATTTT
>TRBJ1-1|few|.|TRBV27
CASSSRQGRGSFF
TGTGCCAGCAGCTCCCGGCAGGGGCGAGGGTCTTTCTTT
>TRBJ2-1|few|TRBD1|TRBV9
CASSGTDRGNEQFF
TGTGCCAGCAGCGGGACGGACAGGGGCAATGAGCAGTTCTTC
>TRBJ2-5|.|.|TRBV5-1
CASSPGTRETQYF
TGCGCCAGCAGCCCCGGGACAAGAGAGACCCAGTACTTC
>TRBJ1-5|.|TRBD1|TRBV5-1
CASSRTGGNQPQHF
TGCGCCAGCAGCCGGACAGGGGGCAATCAGCCCCAGCATTTT
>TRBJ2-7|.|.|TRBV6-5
CASSKEGEQYF
TGTGCCAGCAGTAAGGAGGGCGAGCAGTACTTC
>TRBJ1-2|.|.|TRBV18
CASSPLGLNYGYTF
TGTGCCAGCTCGCCGCTGGGACTTAACTATGGCTACACCTTC
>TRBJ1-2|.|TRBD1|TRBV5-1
CASSPGQENGYTF
TGCGCCAGCAGCCCGGGACAGGAGAATGGCTACACCTTC
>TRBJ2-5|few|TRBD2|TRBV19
CASYGGTRGETQYF
TGTGCCAGTTACGGCGGGACTAGGGGCGAGACCCAGTACTTC
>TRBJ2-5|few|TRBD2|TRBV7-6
CASSLWDYRTIHQETQYF
TGTGCCAGCAGCTTATGGGACTACCGTACTATACACCAAGAGACCCAGTACTTC
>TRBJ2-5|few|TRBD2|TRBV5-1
CASSFAGGSQETQYF
TGCGCCAGCAGCTTTGCGGGAGGAAGCCAAGAGACCCAGTACTTC
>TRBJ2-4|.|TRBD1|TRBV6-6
CASSARLGTGGNIQYF
TGTGCCAGCAGTGCCCGTTTAGGGACAGGAGGAAACATTCAGTACTTC
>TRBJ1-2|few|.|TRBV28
CASTARINYGYTF
TGTGCCAGCACCGCCAGGATTAACTATGGCTACACCTTC
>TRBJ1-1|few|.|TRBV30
CAWSTGSFKAFF
TGTGCCTGGTCGACAGGCAGTTTTAAAGCTTTCTTT
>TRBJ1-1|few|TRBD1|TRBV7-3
CASSRDSSNTEAFF
TGTGCCAGCAGCAGGGACAGTTCGAACACTGAAGCTTTCTTT
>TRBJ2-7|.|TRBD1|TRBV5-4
CASSWGTGIHEQYF
TGTGCCAGCAGCTGGGGGACAGGGATACACGAGCAGTACTTC
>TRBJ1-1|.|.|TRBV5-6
CASSWTGQSPTFF
TGTGCCAGCAGCTGGACGGGACAATCTCCAACTTTCTTT
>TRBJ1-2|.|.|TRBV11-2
CASSLGTGMDGYTF
TGTGCCAGCAGCTTAGGTACGGGGATGGATGGCTACACCTTC
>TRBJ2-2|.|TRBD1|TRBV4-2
CASSQTGQGAGELFF
TGTGCCAGCAGCCAAACGGGACAGGGGGCCGGGGAGCTGTTTTTT